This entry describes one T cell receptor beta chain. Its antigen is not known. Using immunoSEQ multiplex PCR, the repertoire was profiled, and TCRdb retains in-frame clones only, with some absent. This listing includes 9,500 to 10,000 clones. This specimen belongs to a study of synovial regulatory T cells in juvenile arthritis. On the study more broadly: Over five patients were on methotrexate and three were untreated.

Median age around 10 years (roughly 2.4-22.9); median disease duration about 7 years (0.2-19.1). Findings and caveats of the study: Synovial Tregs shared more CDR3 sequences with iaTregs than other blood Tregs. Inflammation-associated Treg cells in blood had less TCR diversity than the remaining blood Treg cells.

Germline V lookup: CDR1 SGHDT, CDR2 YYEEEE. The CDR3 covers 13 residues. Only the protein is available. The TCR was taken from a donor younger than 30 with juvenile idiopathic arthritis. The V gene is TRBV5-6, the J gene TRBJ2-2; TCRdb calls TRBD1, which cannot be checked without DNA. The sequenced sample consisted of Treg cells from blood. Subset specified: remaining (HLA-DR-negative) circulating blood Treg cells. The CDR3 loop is CASRDSPTGELFF.